This T cell receptor beta chain was found in a study of cytomegalovirus exposure and HLA in healthy donors. Study-wide context: Counted in an early data release were about 86 million unique TCRs from HLA-typed donors.

Amplification used 60 Vbeta primers and 13 Jbeta primers. The method was immunoSEQ multiplex PCR; TCRdb's version includes in-frame clones alone and lacks a portion of them. The sample holds fewer than 150,000 clones, 80% seen once. Nominally healthy donors were sampled, though unrecorded immune exposures were likely. Overall study findings and caveats: Diagnosis of cytomegalovirus status made by the classifier reportedly showed high specificity and sensitivity. A later analysis reportedly identified an Asian-associated ancestry cluster as carrying fewer N-insertions than the approximately 670-donor mean.

The CDR3 is 17 amino acids. The germline V gene encodes CDR1 MDHEN and CDR2 SYDVKM. Trimming took off 3 bases at V and 0 bases at J, with 15 bases between the two ends. Notes on this clone: Its antigen is undetermined.

The material sequenced was PBMCs. The TCR was taken from a young man in good health and CMV-seronegative. This sequence joins TRBV28 and TRBJ1-5; D might be TRBD1 (5 bases). The CDR3 nucleotides are TGTGCCAGCAGTTTCAGGCAGGGAGGACTTAGCAATCAGCCCCAGCATTTT. Translating it yields CASSFRQGGLSNQPQHF.